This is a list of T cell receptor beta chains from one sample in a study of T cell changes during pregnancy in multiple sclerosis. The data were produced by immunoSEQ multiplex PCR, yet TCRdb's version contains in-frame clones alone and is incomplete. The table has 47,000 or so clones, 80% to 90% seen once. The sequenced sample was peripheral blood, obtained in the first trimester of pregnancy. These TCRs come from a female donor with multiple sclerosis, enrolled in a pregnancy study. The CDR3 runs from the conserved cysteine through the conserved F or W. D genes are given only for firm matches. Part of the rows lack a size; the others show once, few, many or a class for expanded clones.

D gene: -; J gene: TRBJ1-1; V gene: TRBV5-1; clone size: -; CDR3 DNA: TGCGCCAGCAGCTTGGCAGGAATGAACACTGAAGCTTTCTTT; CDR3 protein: CASSLAGMNTEAFF
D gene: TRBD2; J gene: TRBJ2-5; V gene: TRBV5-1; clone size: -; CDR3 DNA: TGCGCCAGCAGCCTCGGACTAGCGGGGGGGCGGGAGACCCAGTACTTC; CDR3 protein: CASSLGLAGGRETQYF
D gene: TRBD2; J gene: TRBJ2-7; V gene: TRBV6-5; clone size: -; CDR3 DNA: TGTGCCAGCAGTTACTACGGGGGGTCCGCCTACGAGCAGTACTTC; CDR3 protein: CASSYYGGSAYEQYF
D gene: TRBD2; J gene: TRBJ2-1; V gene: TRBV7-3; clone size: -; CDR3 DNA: TGTGCCAGCAGCTTAACGCCGACTAGCGATGAGCAGTTCTTC; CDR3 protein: CASSLTPTSDEQFF
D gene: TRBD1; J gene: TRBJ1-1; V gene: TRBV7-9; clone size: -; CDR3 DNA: TGTGCCAGCAGGCCACCGGGACAGGGCCGAAGAACTGAAGCTTTCTTT; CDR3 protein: CASRPPGQGRRTEAFF
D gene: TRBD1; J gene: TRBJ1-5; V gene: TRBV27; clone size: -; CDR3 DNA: TGTGCCAGCAGCCGAGGGGGCTATAGCAATCAGCCCCAGCATTTT; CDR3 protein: CASSRGGYSNQPQHF
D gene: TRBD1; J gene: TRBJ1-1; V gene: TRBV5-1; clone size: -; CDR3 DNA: TGCGCCAGCAGCCACTCAGGGGGATGGAACACTGAAGCTTTCTTT; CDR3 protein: CASSHSGGWNTEAFF
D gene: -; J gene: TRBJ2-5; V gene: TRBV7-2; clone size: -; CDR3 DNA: TGTGCCAGCAGCTTAAGCCAGGAGGAGAGGGAGTACTTC; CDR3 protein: CASSLSQEEREYF
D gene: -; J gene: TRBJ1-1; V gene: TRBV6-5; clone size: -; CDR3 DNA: TGTGCCAGCAGTTATCATCAGGGTAGAGCTTTCTTT; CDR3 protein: CASSYHQGRAFF
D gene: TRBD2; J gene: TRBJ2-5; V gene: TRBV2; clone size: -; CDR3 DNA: TGTGCCAGCAGAAGGACTAGCGGGGGCGCGGAGACCCAGTACTTC; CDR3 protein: CASRRTSGGAETQYF
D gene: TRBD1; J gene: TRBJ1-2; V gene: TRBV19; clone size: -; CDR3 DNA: TGTGCCAGTAGTAAGGGGACAGGAACCTATGGCTACACCTTC; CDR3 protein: CASSKGTGTYGYTF
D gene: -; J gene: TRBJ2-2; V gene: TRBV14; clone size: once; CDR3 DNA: TGTGCCAGCAGCCTCATTAGGGGAGGCGGGGAGCTGTTTTTT; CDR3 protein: CASSLIRGGGELFF
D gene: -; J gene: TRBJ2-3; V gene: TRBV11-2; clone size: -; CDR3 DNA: TGTGCCAGCAGCCCGACTAAGGCCACAGATACGCAGTATTTT; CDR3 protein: CASSPTKATDTQYF
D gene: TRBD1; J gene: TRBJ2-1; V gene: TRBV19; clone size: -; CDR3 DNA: TGTGCCAGTAGGACCCGGGACAGCAGCTCCTACAATGAGCAGTTCTTC; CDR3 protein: CASRTRDSSSYNEQFF
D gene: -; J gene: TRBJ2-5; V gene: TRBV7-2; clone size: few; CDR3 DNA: TGTGCCAGCAGCTTAGAGCGACTCACAGAGACCCAGTACTTC; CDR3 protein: CASSLERLTETQYF
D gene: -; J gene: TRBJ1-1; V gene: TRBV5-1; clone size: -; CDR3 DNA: TGCGCCAGCAGCGACATTTGGGCTGGGAACACTGAAGCTTTCTTT; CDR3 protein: CASSDIWAGNTEAFF
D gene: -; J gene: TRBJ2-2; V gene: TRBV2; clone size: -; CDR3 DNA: TGTGCCAGAGGGGTCGCGGACACCGGGGAGCTGTTTTTT; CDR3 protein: CARGVADTGELFF